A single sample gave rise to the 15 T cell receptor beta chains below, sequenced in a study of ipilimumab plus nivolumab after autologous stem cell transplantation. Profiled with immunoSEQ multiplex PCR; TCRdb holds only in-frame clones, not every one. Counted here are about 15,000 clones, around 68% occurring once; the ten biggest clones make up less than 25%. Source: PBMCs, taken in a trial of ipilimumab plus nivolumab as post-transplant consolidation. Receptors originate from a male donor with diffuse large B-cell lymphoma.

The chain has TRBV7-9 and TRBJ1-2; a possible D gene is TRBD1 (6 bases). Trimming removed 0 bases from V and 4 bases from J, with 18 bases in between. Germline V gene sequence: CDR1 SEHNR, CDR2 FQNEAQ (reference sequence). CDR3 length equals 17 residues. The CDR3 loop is CASSLAGAGTEGYGYTF. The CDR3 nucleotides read TGTGCCAGCAGCTTAGCGGGGGCAGGAACTGAGGGCTATGGCTACACCTTC.

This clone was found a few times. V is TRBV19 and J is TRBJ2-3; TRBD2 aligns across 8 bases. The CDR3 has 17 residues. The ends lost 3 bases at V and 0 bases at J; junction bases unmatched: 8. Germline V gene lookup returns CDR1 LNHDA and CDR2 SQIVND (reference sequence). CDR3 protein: CASSILSGGASTDTQYF. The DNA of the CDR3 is TGTGCCAGTAGTATTCTTTCGGGGGGGGCCAGCACAGATACGCAGTATTTT. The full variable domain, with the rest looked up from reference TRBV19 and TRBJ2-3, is DGGITQSPKYLFRKEGQNVTLSCEQNLNHDAMYWYRQDPGQGLRLIYYSQIVNDFQKGDIAEGYSVSREKKESFPLTVTSAQKNPTAFYLCASSILSGGASTDTQYFGPGTRLTVL.

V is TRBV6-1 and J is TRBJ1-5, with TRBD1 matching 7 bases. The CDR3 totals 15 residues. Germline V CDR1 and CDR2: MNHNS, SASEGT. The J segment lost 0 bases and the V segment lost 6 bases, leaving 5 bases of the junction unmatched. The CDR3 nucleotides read TGTGCCAGCAGGAAGGACAGGAATAGCAATCAGCCCCAGCATTTT. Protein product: CASRKDRNSNQPQHF.

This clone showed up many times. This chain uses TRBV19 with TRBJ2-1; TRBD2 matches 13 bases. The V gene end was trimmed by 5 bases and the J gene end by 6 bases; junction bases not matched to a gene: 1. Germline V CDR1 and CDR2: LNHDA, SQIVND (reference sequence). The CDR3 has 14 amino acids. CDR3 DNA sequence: TGTGCCAGTAGTGGGACTAGCGGGGCCAATGAGCAGTTCTTC. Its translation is CASSGTSGANEQFF. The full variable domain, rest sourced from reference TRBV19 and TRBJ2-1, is DGGITQSPKYLFRKEGQNVTLSCEQNLNHDAMYWYRQDPGQGLRLIYYSQIVNDFQKGDIAEGYSVSREKKESFPLTVTSAQKNPTAFYLCASSGTSGANEQFFGPGTRLTVL.

The CDR3 DNA reads TGTGCCTGTGGGACAGGGGATACCTATAATTCACCCCTCCACTTT. It yields the protein CACGTGDTYNSPLHF. The V gene is TRBV30, the J gene TRBJ1-6, with 10 bases lining up with TRBD1. Germline V lookup: CDR1 GTSNPN, CDR2 SVGIG (reference sequence). The CDR3 runs 15 residues. The trim removed 6 bases at V and 2 bases at J, leaving 4 bases unmatched.

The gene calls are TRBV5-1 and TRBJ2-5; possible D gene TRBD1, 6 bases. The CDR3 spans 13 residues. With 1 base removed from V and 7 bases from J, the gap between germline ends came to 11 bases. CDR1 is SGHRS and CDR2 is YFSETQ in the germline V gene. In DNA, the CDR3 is TGCGCCAGCAGCTTGACAGGGTATCTGACCCAGTACTTC. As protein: CASSLTGYLTQYF.

This CDR3 reads CASSLGTGPGNYGYTF. DNA of the CDR3: TGCGCCAGCAGCTTGGGGACAGGGCCGGGTAACTATGGCTACACCTTC. The J gene is TRBJ1-2, the V gene TRBV5-1; the match to TRBD1 covers 8 bases. The CDR3 consists of 16 residues. Trimming removed 0 bases from V and 1 base from J; junction bases left unmatched: 5. Germline V gives CDR1 SGHRS, CDR2 YFSETQ.

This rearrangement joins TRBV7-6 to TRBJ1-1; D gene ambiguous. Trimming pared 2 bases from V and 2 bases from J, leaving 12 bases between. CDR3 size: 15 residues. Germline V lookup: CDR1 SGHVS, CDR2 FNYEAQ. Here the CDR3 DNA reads TGTGCCAGCAGCTTAAATAGGGCGCCTAACACTGAAGCTTTCTTT. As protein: CASSLNRAPNTEAFF.

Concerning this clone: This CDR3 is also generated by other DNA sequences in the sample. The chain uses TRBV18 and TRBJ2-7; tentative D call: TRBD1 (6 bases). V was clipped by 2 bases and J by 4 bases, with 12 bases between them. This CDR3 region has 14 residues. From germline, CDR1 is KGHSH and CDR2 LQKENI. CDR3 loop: CASSPRTGKYEQYF. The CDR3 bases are TGTGCCAGCTCACCAAGAACAGGGAAGTACGAGCAGTACTTC.

CDR3 sequence (DNA): TGTGCCAGCAGCTTAGTTGGTAGCGGGGGGTTGAAGACCCAGTACTTC. Translating gives CASSLVGSGGLKTQYF. The gene calls are TRBV7-2 and TRBJ2-5, with 10 positions matching TRBD2. Unmatched junction bases numbered 8, after V lost 1 base and J lost 6 bases. The CDR3 loop spans 16 amino acids. Per the germline V gene, CDR1 is SGHTA and CDR2 is FQGNSA.

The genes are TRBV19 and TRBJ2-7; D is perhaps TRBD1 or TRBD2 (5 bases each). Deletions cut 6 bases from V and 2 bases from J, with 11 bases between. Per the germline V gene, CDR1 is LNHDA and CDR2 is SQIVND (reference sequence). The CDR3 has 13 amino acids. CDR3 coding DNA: TGTGCCAGTAGCGGGACGTCCCCCTACGAGCAGTACTTC. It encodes CASSGTSPYEQYF. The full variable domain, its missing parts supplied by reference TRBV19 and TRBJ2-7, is DGGITQSPKYLFRKEGQNVTLSCEQNLNHDAMYWYRQDPGQGLRLIYYSQIVNDFQKGDIAEGYSVSREKKESFPLTVTSAQKNPTAFYLCASSGTSPYEQYFGPGTRLTVT.

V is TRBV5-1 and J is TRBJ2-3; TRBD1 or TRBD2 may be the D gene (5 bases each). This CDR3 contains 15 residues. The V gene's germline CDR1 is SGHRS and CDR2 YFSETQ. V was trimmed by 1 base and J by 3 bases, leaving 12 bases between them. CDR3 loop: CASSLFGGSTDTQYF. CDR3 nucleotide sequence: TGCGCCAGCAGCTTGTTTGGGGGTAGTACAGATACGCAGTATTTT.

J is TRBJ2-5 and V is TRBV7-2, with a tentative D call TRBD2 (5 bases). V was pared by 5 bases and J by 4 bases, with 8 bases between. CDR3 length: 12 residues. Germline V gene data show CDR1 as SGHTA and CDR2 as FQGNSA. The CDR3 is CASSIGLETQYF. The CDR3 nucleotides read TGTGCCAGCAGCATCGGACTAGAGACCCAGTACTTC.

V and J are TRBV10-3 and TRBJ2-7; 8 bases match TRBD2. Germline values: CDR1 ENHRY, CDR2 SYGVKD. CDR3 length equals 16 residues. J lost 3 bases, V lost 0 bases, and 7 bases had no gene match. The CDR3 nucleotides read TGTGCCATCAGTGAGTCGTTCGGGGGGGCTAGCTACGAGCAGTACTTC. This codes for CAISESFGGASYEQYF.

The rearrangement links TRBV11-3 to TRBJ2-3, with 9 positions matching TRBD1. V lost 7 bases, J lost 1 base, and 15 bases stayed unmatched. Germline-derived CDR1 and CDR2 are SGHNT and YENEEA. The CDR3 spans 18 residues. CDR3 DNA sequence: TGTGCCAGCAACCCAACCGGGACAGGGCTCGGGGGCACAGATACGCAGTATTTT. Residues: CASNPTGTGLGGTDTQYF.